This T cell receptor beta chain was obtained from a study of cytomegalovirus exposure and HLA in healthy donors. Whole-study results and caveats: Three CMV-associated chains proved CMV antigen-specific in vitro. Subsequent analysis showed first-cohort TCR clusters tending to co-occur in 120 validation repertoires. Most sequenced TCRs were rare (though some public TCRs occurred in many donors).

Libraries were prepared by immunoSEQ multiplex PCR; TCRdb keeps only in-frame clonotypes and omits some of them. The table records about 88,000 clones, 80% to 85% of them present only once. The donors were part of the approximately 120-subject validation cohort, which stood apart from the 666-subject first cohort. Concerning this clone: Antigen specificity is unknown.

From germline, CDR1 is SGHTA and CDR2 FQGNSA. V gave up 3 bases and J gave up 8 bases, with 8 bases separating them. The CDR3 is made up of 12 amino acids. The chain carries TRBV7-2 and TRBJ1-3; D unclear. The specimen sequenced was PBMCs. This TCR was sampled from a young woman in good health and CMV-seropositive. The CDR3 protein is CASSFRRDTIYF. DNA of the CDR3: TGTGCCAGCAGCTTCCGGAGAGACACCATATATTTT.